These T cell receptor beta chains were read from a single sample in a study of cytomegalovirus exposure and HLA in healthy donors. TCRdb's copy holds only in-frame clones and misses some; the assay was immunoSEQ multiplex PCR. The sample totals about 200,000 clones. Sample: PBMCs. The source is a girl between 2 and 10 years old in good health and CMV-seropositive. Each CDR3 is given without its conserved first and last residue. Each record gives: J gene, V gene, CDR3 protein.

>TRBJ2-2|TRBV29-1
SVDQGGRTGELF
>TRBJ2-3|TRBV5-1
ASSLVIAGTDTQY
>TRBJ2-7|TRBV27
ASSSSLGYEQY
>TRBJ2-5|TRBV4-1
ASSQDGGGRETQY
>TRBJ2-7|TRBV6-6
ASSFEGYEQY
>TRBJ2-2|TRBV27
ASSLSRRKIGELF
>TRBJ2-7|TRBV10-3
AIRVQGRDYEQY
>-|TRBV7-9
ASSSAGATSEQY
>TRBJ2-3|TRBV5-4
ASSPPFLAGITDTQY
>TRBJ2-7|TRBV2
ASQDRQYYEQY
>TRBJ1-2|TRBV5-1
ASSLVQGNYGYT
>TRBJ1-2|TRBV11-2
ASSLAWTGGGYT
>TRBJ1-2|TRBV10-1
ASSENRNYGYT
>TRBJ2-7|TRBV27
ASSLEATSGRGEQY
>TRBJ2-7|TRBV6-5
ASSYSWREIHEQY
>TRBJ1-1|TRBV19
ASSIVFVGQGNTEAF
>TRBJ2-1|TRBV5-4
ASSLGIAGGQQF
>TRBJ1-5|TRBV5-1
ASSLGDRDNQPQH
>TRBJ2-3|TRBV4-2
ASSQIGGPRGDTQY
>TRBJ2-3|TRBV28
ASSLSTGSGDTQY
>TRBJ2-2|TRBV28
ASLTSHDGELF
>TRBJ1-4|TRBV9
ASSVEGQFSEKLF
>TRBJ2-1|TRBV13
ASSPPGSGRGDEQF
>TRBJ1-5|TRBV5-1
ASSFRGNQPQH
>TRBJ2-4|TRBV2
ASSDGGIAKNIQY
>TRBJ1-2|TRBV2
ASSTGDRGYGYT
>TRBJ1-1|TRBV20-1
SASSPAF